Listed below are T cell receptor beta chains from one sample, sequenced in a study of blood T cell repertoires in COVID-19. The table came from immunoSEQ multiplex PCR; TCRdb's copy has only in-frame clones and leaves some out. The sample shows about 280,000 clones, around 90% of them seen only once. The sample taken for sequencing was PBMCs or T cells enriched from blood (not recorded which). The receptors come from a woman between 18 and 30 years old with acute COVID-19. Both conserved end residues are part of each CDR3. The D gene is left open where the match is weak. Not all rows give a size; the values are once, few, many and, for expanded clones, a class.

>TRBJ2-7|TRBV14|.|.
TGTGCCAGCAGCCAAACAGGGACCCCCGGGCAGTACTTC
CASSQTGTPGQYF
>TRBJ2-1|TRBV3-1/TRBV3-2|.|.
TGTGCCAGCAGCGAGTTCGGGAGAGAGTGGAATGAGCAGTTCTTC
CASSEFGREWNEQFF
>TRBJ2-1|TRBV3-1/TRBV3-2|.|TRBD2
TGTGCCAGCAGCCAAGTAGCGGGAGGGCTCATCTTC
CASSQVAGGLIF
>TRBJ2-3|TRBV7-7|few|.
TGTGCTAGCAGCTTAGCCCCACGGGGAACGCAGTATTTT
CASSLAPRGTQYF
>TRBJ2-7|TRBV4-1|.|TRBD2
TGCGCCAGCAGCCCCGGCGGGGCGGGAGGGACCTACGAGCAGTACTTC
CASSPGGAGGTYEQYF
>TRBJ2-1|TRBV28|.|TRBD2
TGTGCCAGCAGTTTCGGGGGGACGGGCGGTAATGAGCAGTTCTTC
CASSFGGTGGNEQFF
>TRBJ2-1|TRBV12-2|.|.
TGTGCAAGCCCCAAAACTTCGCGGAGCTCCTACAATGAGCAGTTCTTC
CASPKTSRSSYNEQFF
>TRBJ1-1|TRBV28|once|TRBD1
TGTGCCAGCAGTTTAAGTTTGGCAGGGGGTTGGAACACTGAAGCTTTCTTT
CASSLSLAGGWNTEAFF
>TRBJ2-1|TRBV24-1|once|TRBD2
TGTGCCACCAGTGATTTTATGGCGGGAGGCTACAATGAGCAGTTCTTC
CATSDFMAGGYNEQFF
>TRBJ1-5|TRBV6-1|.|.
TGTGCCAGCAGTGAATGGGCAGGGGTGGCTCAGCCCCAGCATTTT
CASSEWAGVAQPQHF
>TRBJ2-2|TRBV28|.|TRBD1
TGTGCCAGCAGCTCAAGGACAGGGAGAAGGGAAGAGCTGTTTTTT
CASSSRTGRREELFF
>TRBJ2-7|TRBV12-5|.|TRBD1
TGTGCTAGTGGTTTGGCCCCCCTACAGGGGTCCCTCGTCCACGAGCAGTACTTC
CASGLAPLQGSLVHEQYF
>TRBJ2-5|TRBV5-1|.|.
TGCGCCAGCAGCTTGGCGGTCCTCCAAGAGACCCAGTACTTC
CASSLAVLQETQYF
>TRBJ2-5|TRBV7-2|few|TRBD2
TGTGCCAGCAGCTTTGGGACTAGCGGGAGTGTGGAGACCCAGTACTTC
CASSFGTSGSVETQYF
>TRBJ2-1|TRBV5-1|.|TRBD1
TGCGCCAGCAGCTCCCAACAGGGGGCGCGGATTAATGAGCAGTTCTTC
CASSSQQGARINEQFF
>TRBJ2-1|TRBV24-1|.|.
TGTGCCACCAGTGACCCGAGGCGAGCCTCCCCACACTTATACAATGAGCAGTTCTTC
CATSDPRRASPHLYNEQFF
>TRBJ1-2|TRBV28|.|TRBD1
TGTGCCAGCAGCCCATTAACAGGGGGCGGCCATGGCTACACCTTC
CASSPLTGGGHGYTF
>TRBJ1-2|TRBV13|.|.
TGTGCCAGCAGCGGCCAGGGGCACTATGGCTACACCTTC
CASSGQGHYGYTF
>TRBJ2-3|TRBV6-2/TRBV6-3|.|.
TGTGCCAGCAGTTCCATCGCCGCGGAAGGCACAGATACGCAGTATTTT
CASSSIAAEGTDTQYF
>TRBJ2-7|TRBV7-2|.|TRBD1
TGTGCCAGCAGATTGGACAGGGGGGGAGCCTACGAGCAGTACTTC
CASRLDRGGAYEQYF
>TRBJ1-4|TRBV5-1|.|TRBD1
TGCGCCAGCAGCTCTACAGGGGCAACTAATGAAAAACTGTTTTTT
CASSSTGATNEKLFF
>TRBJ2-1|TRBV3-1/TRBV3-2|.|.
TGTGCCAGCAGCTCGATGGTCCAGAATGAGCAGTTCTTC
CASSSMVQNEQFF
>TRBJ2-1|TRBV6-5|.|TRBD1
TGTGCCAGCAGGCGAGACAGGGGGCAGAATGAGCAGTTCTTC
CASRRDRGQNEQFF
>TRBJ2-7|TRBV5-1|.|TRBD1
TGCGCCAGCAGTTATGACAGGGGGCTGAGCGAGCAGTACTTC
CASSYDRGLSEQYF
>TRBJ1-5|TRBV3-1/TRBV3-2|.|TRBD1
TGTGCCAGCAGCCAAGACAGGGGGCGGGGGCAGCCCCAGCATTTT
CASSQDRGRGQPQHF
>TRBJ1-4|TRBV30|.|.
TGTGCCTGGAGGAGGGATAATGAAAAACTGTTTTTT
CAWRRDNEKLFF
>TRBJ2-3|TRBV7-8|.|.
TGTGCCAGCAGCTTAGCGGGAGTCACAGATACGCAGTATTTT
CASSLAGVTDTQYF
>TRBJ2-3|TRBV9|.|.
TGTGCCAGCAGCGTAGGCTGGGGCGGGATTAGCACAGATACGCAGTATTTT
CASSVGWGGISTDTQYF
>TRBJ2-7|TRBV24-1|few|.
TGTGCCACTTCAACGGACAGTTCCTACGAGCAGTACTTC
CATSTDSSYEQYF
>TRBJ1-2|TRBV12-5|.|.
TGTGCTAGTGGTTCTCCAGGGGTGGGCTACACCTTC
CASGSPGVGYTF
>TRBJ2-7|TRBV7-8|.|TRBD2
TGTGCCAGCAGCTCGGACAGGGGACTAGCGGGACCCGGGAGGCAGTACTTC
CASSSDRGLAGPGRQYF
>TRBJ2-3|TRBV5-1|.|TRBD2
TGCGCCAGCAGCTTGGCGGGAACAAGCGGGAGTATCCTAGATACGCAGTATTTT
CASSLAGTSGSILDTQYF
>TRBJ1-5|TRBV30|once|.
TGTGCCTGGAGTGTACAGGGCCGAGGGCGCAATCAGCCCCAGCATTTT
CAWSVQGRGRNQPQHF
>TRBJ1-4|TRBV7-8|few|TRBD1
TGTGCCAGCAGCTTTCGAAGGGGGACAGGCCTTAATGAAAAACTGTTTTTT
CASSFRRGTGLNEKLFF
>TRBJ1-2|TRBV27|once|.
TGTGCCAGCAGTTTATCGCCACAGGGCTTTTACTATGGCTACACCTTC
CASSLSPQGFYYGYTF